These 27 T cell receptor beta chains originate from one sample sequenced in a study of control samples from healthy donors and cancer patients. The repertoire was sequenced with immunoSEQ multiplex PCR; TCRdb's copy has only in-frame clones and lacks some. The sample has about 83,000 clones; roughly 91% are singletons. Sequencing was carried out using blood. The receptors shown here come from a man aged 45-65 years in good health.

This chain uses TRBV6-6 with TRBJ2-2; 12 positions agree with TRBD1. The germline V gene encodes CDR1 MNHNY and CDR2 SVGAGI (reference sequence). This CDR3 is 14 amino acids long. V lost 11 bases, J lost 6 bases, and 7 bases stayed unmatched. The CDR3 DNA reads TGTGCCGGAAGGGGACAGGGGGCTGCCGGGGAGCTGTTTTTT. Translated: CAGRGQGAAGELFF.

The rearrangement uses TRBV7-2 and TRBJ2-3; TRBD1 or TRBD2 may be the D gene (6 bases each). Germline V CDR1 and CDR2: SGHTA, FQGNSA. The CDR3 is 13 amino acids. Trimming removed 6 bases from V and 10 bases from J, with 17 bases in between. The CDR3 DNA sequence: TGTGCCAGCAGGAGATTCGAGGGGGGCGCGCAGTATTTT. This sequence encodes CASRRFEGGAQYF.

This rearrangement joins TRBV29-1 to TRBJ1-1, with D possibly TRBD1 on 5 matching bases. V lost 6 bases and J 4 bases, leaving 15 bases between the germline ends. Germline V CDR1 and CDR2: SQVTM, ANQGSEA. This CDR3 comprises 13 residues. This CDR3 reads CSVDRGSGTEAFF. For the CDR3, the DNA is TGCAGCGTCGACCGGGGGTCGGGCACTGAAGCTTTCTTT.

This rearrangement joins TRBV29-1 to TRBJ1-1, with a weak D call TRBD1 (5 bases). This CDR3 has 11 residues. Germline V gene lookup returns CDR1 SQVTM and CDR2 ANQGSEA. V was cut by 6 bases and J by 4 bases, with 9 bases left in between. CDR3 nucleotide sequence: TGCAGCGTCCCTAGGGGCACTGAAGCTTTCTTT. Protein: CSVPRGTEAFF. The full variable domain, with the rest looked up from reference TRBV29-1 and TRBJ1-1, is SAVISQKPSRDICQRGTSLTIQCQVDSQVTMMFWYRQQPGQSLTLIATANQGSEATYESGFVIDKFPISRPNLTFSTLTVSNMSPEDSSIYLCSVPRGTEAFFGQGTRLTVV.

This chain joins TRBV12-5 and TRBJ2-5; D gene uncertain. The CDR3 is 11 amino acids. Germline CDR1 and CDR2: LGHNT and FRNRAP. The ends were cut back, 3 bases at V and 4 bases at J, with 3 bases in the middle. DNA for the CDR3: TGTGCTAGTGGTTTCAGAGAGACCCAGTACTTC. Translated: CASGFRETQYF.

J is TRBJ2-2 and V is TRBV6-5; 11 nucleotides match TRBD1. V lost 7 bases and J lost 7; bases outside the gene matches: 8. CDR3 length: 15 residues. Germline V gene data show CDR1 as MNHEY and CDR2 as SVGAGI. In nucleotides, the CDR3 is TGTGCCAGCAAATTCAGGACAGGGGGCGGCGGGGAGCTGTTTTTT. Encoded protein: CASKFRTGGGGELFF.

The CDR3 region has the DNA TGTGCCAGCAGCTTAGAATTCCTGAGCTCCTATAATTCACCCCTCCACTTT. Its translation is CASSLEFLSSYNSPLHF. V is TRBV11-3 and J is TRBJ1-6; D is ambiguous. The germline V gene encodes CDR1 SGHNT and CDR2 YENEEA. This CDR3 has 17 residues. The V and J ends lost 0 bases and 0 bases respectively, with 9 bases between them.

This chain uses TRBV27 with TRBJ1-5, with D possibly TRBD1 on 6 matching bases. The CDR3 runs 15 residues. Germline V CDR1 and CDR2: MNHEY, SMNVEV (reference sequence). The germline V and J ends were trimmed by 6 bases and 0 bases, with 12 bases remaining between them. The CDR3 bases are TGTGCCAGCAGCCTTGGACAGACTAGCAATCAGCCCCAGCATTTT. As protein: CASSLGQTSNQPQHF.

DNA of the CDR3: TGCGCCAGCAGCGGAACAGTTAGCTCCTACAATGAGCAGTTCTTC. Amino acids: CASSGTVSSYNEQFF. The rearrangement uses TRBV5-1 and TRBJ2-1; unclear D gene. The CDR3 sequence is 15 residues long. Germline V CDR1 and CDR2: SGHRS, YFSETQ. V was cut by 4 bases and J by 0 bases, with 11 bases left in between.

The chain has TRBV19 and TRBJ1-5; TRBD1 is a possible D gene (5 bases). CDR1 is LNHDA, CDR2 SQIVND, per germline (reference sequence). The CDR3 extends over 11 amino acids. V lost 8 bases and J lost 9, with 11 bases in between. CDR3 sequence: CASCDRWPQHF. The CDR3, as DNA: TGTGCCAGTTGCGACAGATGGCCCCAGCATTTT.

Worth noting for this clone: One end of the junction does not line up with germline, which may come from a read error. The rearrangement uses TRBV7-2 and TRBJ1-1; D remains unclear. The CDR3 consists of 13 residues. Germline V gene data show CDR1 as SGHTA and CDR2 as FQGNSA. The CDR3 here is CASSPGARRIVIF. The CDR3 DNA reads TGTGCCAGCAGCCCCGGTGCACGGAGAATCGTGATCTTT.

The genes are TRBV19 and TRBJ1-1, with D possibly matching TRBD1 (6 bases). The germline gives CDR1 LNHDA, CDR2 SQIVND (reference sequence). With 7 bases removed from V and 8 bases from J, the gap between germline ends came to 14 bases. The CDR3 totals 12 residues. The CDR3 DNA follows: TGTGCCAGTAATGCAGGGGAATCCGAAGCTTTCTTT. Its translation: CASNAGESEAFF.

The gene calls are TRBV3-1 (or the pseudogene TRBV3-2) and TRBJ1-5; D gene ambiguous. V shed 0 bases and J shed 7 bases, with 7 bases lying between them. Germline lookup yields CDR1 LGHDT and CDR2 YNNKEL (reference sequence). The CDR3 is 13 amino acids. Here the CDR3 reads CASSQDRGQPQHF. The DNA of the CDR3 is TGTGCCAGCAGCCAAGATCGCGGGCAGCCCCAGCATTTT.

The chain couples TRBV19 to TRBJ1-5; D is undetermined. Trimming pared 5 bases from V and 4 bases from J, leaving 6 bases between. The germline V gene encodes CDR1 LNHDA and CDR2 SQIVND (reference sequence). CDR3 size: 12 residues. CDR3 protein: CASSSGNQPQHF. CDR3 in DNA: TGTGCCAGTAGTTCGGGGAATCAGCCCCAGCATTTT.

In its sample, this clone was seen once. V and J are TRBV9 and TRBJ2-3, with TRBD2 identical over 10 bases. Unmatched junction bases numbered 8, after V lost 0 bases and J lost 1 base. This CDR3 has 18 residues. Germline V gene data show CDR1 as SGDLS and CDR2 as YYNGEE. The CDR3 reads CASSVGPSGGVRTDTQYF. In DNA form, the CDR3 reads TGTGCCAGCAGCGTAGGTCCTAGCGGGGGAGTACGCACAGATACGCAGTATTTT. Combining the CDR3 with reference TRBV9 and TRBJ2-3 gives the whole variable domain DSGVTQTPKHLITATGQRVTLRCSPRSGDLSVYWYQQSLDQGLQFLIQYYNGEERAKGNILERFSAQQFPDLHSELNLSSLELGDSALYFCASSVGPSGGVRTDTQYFGPGTRLTVL.

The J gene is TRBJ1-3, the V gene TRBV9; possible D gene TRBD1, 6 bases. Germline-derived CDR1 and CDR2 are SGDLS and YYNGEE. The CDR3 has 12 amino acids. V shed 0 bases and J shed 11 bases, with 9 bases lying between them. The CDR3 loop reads CASSVEGGAIYF. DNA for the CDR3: TGTGCCAGCAGCGTAGAGGGGGGTGCCATATATTTT.

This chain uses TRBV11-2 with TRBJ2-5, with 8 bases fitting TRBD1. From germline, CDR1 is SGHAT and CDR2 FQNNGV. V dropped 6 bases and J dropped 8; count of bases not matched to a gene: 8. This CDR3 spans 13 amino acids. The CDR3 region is CASSYGQGDTQYF. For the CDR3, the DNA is TGTGCCAGCAGTTATGGACAGGGTGATACCCAGTACTTC.

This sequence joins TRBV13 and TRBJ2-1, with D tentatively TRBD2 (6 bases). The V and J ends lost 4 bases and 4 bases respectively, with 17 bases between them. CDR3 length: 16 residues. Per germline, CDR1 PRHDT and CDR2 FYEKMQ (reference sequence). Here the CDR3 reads CASSSSRGDFYNEQFF. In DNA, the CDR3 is TGTGCCAGCAGCTCATCTCGCGGGGACTTTTACAATGAGCAGTTCTTC.

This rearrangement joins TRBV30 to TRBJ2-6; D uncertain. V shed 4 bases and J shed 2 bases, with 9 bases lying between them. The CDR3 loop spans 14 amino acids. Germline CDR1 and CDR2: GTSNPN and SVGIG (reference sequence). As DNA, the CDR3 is TGTGCCTGGAATTGGTACCCTGGGGCCAACGTCCTGACTTTC. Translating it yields CAWNWYPGANVLTF.

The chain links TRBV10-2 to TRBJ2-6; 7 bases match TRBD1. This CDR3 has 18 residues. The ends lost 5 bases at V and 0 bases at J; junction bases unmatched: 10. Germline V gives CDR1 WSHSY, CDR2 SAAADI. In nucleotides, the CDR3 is TGCGCCAGCAGTAAATTCGGACAGGCGTACTCTGGGGCCAACGTCCTGACTTTC. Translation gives CASSKFGQAYSGANVLTF.

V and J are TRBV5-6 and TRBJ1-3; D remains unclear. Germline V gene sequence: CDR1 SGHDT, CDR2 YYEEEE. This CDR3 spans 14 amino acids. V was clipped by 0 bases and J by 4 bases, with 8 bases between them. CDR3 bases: TGTGCCAGCAGCTTGGGGGAAATAGGAAACACCATATATTTT. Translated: CASSLGEIGNTIYF.

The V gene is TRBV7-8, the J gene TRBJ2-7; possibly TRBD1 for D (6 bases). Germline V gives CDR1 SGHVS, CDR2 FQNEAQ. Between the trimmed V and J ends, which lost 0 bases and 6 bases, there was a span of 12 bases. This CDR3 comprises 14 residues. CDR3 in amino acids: CASSLAWGPVEQYF. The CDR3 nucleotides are TGTGCCAGCAGCTTAGCGTGGGGGCCGGTCGAGCAGTACTTC. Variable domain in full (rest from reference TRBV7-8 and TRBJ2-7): GAGVSQSPRYKVAKRGQDVALRCDPISGHVSLFWYQQALGQGPEFLTYFQNEAQLDKSGLPSDRFFAERPEGSVSTLKIQRTQQEDSAVYLCASSLAWGPVEQYFGPGTRLTVT.

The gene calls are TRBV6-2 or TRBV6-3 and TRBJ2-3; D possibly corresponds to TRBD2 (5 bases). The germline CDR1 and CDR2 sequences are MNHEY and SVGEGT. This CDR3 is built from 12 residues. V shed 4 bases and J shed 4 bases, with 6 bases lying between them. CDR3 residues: CASSLLADTQYF. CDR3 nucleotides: TGTGCCAGCAGTTTACTAGCAGATACGCAGTATTTT.

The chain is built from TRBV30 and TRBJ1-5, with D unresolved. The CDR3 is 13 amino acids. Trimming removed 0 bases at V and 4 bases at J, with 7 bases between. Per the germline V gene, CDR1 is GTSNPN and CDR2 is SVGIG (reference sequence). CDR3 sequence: CAWSVIGNQPQHF. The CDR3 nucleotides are TGTGCCTGGAGTGTAATCGGAAATCAGCCCCAGCATTTT.

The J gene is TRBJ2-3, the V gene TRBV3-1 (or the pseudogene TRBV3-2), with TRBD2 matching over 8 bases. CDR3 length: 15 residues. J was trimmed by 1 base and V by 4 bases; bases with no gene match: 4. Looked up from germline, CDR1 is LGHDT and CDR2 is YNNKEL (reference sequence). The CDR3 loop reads CASSPGGGRTDTQYF. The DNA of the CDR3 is TGTGCCAGCAGCCCCGGGGGGGGTCGCACAGATACGCAGTATTTT.

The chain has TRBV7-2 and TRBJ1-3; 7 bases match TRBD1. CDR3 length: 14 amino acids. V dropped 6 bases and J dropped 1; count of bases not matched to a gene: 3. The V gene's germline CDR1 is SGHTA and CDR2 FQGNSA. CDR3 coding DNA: TGTGCCAGCAGATACAGGGGTTCTGGAAACACCATATATTTT. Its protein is CASRYRGSGNTIYF.

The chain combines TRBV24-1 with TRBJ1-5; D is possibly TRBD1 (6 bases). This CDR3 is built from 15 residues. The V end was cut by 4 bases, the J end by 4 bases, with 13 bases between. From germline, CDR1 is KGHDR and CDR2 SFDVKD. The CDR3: CATSDRGQPNQPQHF. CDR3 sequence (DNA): TGTGCCACCAGTGACCGCGGACAGCCGAATCAGCCCCAGCATTTT.